The clone carrying this T cell receptor (beta chain) was found once. The antigen is undetermined. Produced via immunoSEQ multiplex PCR; TCRdb's table is partial and in-frame only. The repertoire holds 550,000 to 850,000 clones, with approximately 74% as singletons. These data belong to a study of shared clonotypes between healthy human individuals. Study-level background: Sampling drew on donors who were two women and a few men aged 18 to 49.

Germline values: CDR1 MGHDK, CDR2 SYGVNS. The CDR3 is 13 amino acids. Trimming shortened V by 3 bases and J by 5 bases, and 8 bases separated the two germline ends. Study-level results: Sequencing depth was expected to influence donor clonotype sharing. Relative to clonotypes present in all four donors, those not shared had lower generation probabilities.

The sample was memory CD4+ T cells sorted from blood. Described subset: CD45RA-negative fraction. The chain links TRBV25-1 to TRBJ2-1; D gene ambiguous. This TCR came from a woman aged 30 to 39 in good health. The CDR3 region is CASSDSRDNEQFF. CDR3 nucleotide sequence: TGTGCCAGCAGTGATAGTAGGGACAATGAGCAGTTCTTC.